The entry below describes one T cell receptor beta chain. This entry is derived from a study of blood T cell repertoires in COVID-19. For the study at large: Nucleic acid was either cDNA or gDNA, and it came from T cells, B-cell-depleted T cells, or PBMCs.

Authors' methods: Nucleated cell number was recorded as an estimate derived from reference gene primer amplification. The assay was immunoSEQ multiplex PCR, and TCRdb's table has in-frame clones only and misses some. From that table come the V and J calls and clone size; the DNA was used to work out D and trimming. The data show around 380,000 clones, 81% seen once. Trimming took off 3 bases at V and 5 bases at J, with 14 bases between the two ends. CDR1 and CDR2 (germline): SGHDT, YYEEEE. CDR3 length: 15 residues. The sequenced material came from peripheral blood. This chain joins TRBV5-6 and TRBJ1-4; possibly TRBD1 for D (5 bases). This receptor was identified in a human donor with acute or convalescent COVID-19. The donor label of this sample is uncertain. The CDR3 DNA reads as TGTGCCAGCAGCTGGACTGCGGGGGTGAATGAAAAACTGTTTTTT. Translated: CASSWTAGVNEKLFF. The whole variable domain, filled in from reference TRBV5-6 and TRBJ1-4, reads DAGVTQSPTHLIKTRGQQVTLRCSPKSGHDTVSWYQQALGQGPQFIFQYYEEEERQRGNFPDRFSGHQFPNYSSELNVNALLLGDSALYLCASSWTAGVNEKLFFGSGTQLSVL.